The T cell receptor beta chain described here comes from a study of blood T cell repertoires in COVID-19. Clones were read by immunoSEQ multiplex PCR, and TCRdb kept only the in-frame ones, dropping some. The data contain over 200,000 clones, around 80% of them seen just once; the ten biggest clones take up roughly 1.3%. Trimming pared 4 bases from V and 0 bases from J, leaving 11 bases between. This CDR3 has 15 amino acids. Per germline, CDR1 SGHDN and CDR2 FVKESK. The V call is TRBV14, the J call TRBJ2-3; the D gene is possibly TRBD1 (6 bases). Sequencing used peripheral blood. The TCR originated in a woman aged 25-40 years with COVID-19, enrolled during active disease. The CDR3 here is CASSPTGRSTDTQYF. The CDR3, as DNA: TGTGCCAGCAGCCCCACAGGGCGTAGCACAGATACGCAGTATTTT.